The 28 T cell receptor beta chains presented below share a single source sample, sequenced in a study of blood T cell repertoires in COVID-19. Method: immunoSEQ multiplex PCR; TCRdb's copy keeps in-frame clones and lacks some. The sample records 150,000 or so clones, almost 70% being singletons. Sequenced input: peripheral blood. The receptor set was obtained from a woman aged 70 to 79 with acute or convalescent COVID-19.

This rearrangement joins TRBV29-1 to TRBJ2-1; TRBD2 matches at 7 bases. The V gene's germline CDR1 is SQVTM and CDR2 ANQGSEA. The CDR3 covers 14 residues. Losses at the gene ends were 1 base for V and 3 bases for J; bases not matched to a gene: 3. The CDR3 sequence: CSVEGREYYNEQFF. The CDR3 DNA is TGCAGCGTTGAAGGGCGGGAGTACTACAATGAGCAGTTCTTC.

This chain uses TRBV20-1 with TRBJ2-7, with 10 bases matching TRBD1. This CDR3 region has 14 residues. Germline loops: CDR1 DFQATT, CDR2 SNEGSKA (reference sequence). V gave up 3 bases and J gave up 6 bases; unmatched junction bases: 8. As DNA, the CDR3 is TGCAGTGCTAGTAGGGGGACAGGGGAGGGCGAGCAGTACTTC. Its translation is CSASRGTGEGEQYF.

The chain has TRBV3-1 (or the pseudogene TRBV3-2) and TRBJ1-2; the D gene is possibly TRBD1 (6 bases). The V end was cut by 1 base, the J end by 4 bases, with 13 bases between. Per germline, CDR1 LGHDT and CDR2 YNNKEL (reference sequence). The CDR3 is 15 residues long. The CDR3 loop is CASSQGALGAYGYTF. For the CDR3, the DNA is TGTGCCAGCAGCCAAGGGGCCCTGGGGGCCTATGGCTACACCTTC.

This clone was counted between two and nine times. The V gene is TRBV2, the J gene TRBJ1-5, with 8 nucleotides matching TRBD1. The CDR3 totals 14 residues. CDR1 and CDR2 from the germline V gene are SNHLY and FYNNEI. The ends lost 5 bases at V and 6 bases at J; junction bases unmatched: 6. CDR3 DNA: TGTGCCAGCAGTAGGACAGGGCCGAGTCAGCCCCAGCATTTT. Amino acid sequence: CASSRTGPSQPQHF.

The chain couples TRBV7-2 to TRBJ2-3, with TRBD1 as a possible D gene (5 bases). Germline V gene data show CDR1 as SGHTA and CDR2 as FQGNSA. V lost 5 bases and J 1 base, leaving 13 bases between the germline ends. The length of the CDR3 is 15 residues. CDR3 amino acids: CASSPQGLGTDTQYF. The CDR3 DNA reads TGTGCCAGCAGCCCCCAGGGCTTAGGCACAGATACGCAGTATTTT.

The rearrangement joins TRBV9 to TRBJ2-3; 11 bases agree with TRBD2. This CDR3 region has 19 residues. Germline V gene data show CDR1 as SGDLS and CDR2 as YYNGEE. With V trimmed by 3 bases and J by 0 bases, 12 bases remained unmatched. The CDR3 loop is CASSAGGLAEVSSTDTQYF. DNA for the CDR3: TGTGCCAGCAGCGCAGGGGGACTAGCGGAGGTTTCTAGCACAGATACGCAGTATTTT.

In its sample, this clone was seen a few times. The chain recombines TRBV5-4 with TRBJ2-2; 7 nucleotides match TRBD2. This CDR3 comprises 16 residues. J gave up 3 bases and V 0 bases, and 5 bases lay outside the gene matches. Per germline, CDR1 SGHNT and CDR2 YYREEE (reference sequence). The CDR3 protein is CASSLDAGDDTGELFF. In nucleotides, the CDR3 is TGTGCCAGCAGCTTGGACGCGGGAGACGACACCGGGGAGCTGTTTTTT.

The chain has TRBV9 and TRBJ1-6, with TRBD1 matching over 7 bases. Trimming cost V 3 bases and J 10 bases; bases outside gene matches: 10. In germline, CDR1 is SGDLS, CDR2 YYNGEE. The CDR3 sequence is 15 residues long. The CDR3 protein is CASSEGEGAWSPLHF. The CDR3 DNA reads as TGTGCCAGCAGCGAAGGAGAGGGGGCTTGGTCACCCCTCCACTTT. Filled out from reference TRBV9 and TRBJ1-6, the complete variable domain reads DSGVTQTPKHLITATGQRVTLRCSPRSGDLSVYWYQQSLDQGLQFLIQYYNGEERAKGNILERFSAQQFPDLHSELNLSSLELGDSALYFCASSEGEGAWSPLHFGNGTRLTVT.

This chain links TRBV9 with TRBJ1-6, with a weak D call TRBD1 (5 bases). This CDR3 has 16 amino acids. Germline-derived CDR1 and CDR2 are SGDLS and YYNGEE. V lost 2 bases and J 1 base, leaving 10 bases between the germline ends. CDR3 sequence (DNA): TGTGCCAGCAGCGTGGGGAGGGGATCCTATAATTCACCCCTCCACTTT. Translated, it gives CASSVGRGSYNSPLHF. The complete variable domain, with remaining parts taken from reference TRBV9 and TRBJ1-6, reads DSGVTQTPKHLITATGQRVTLRCSPRSGDLSVYWYQQSLDQGLQFLIQYYNGEERAKGNILERFSAQQFPDLHSELNLSSLELGDSALYFCASSVGRGSYNSPLHFGNGTRLTVT.

V and J are TRBV15 and TRBJ2-1; 8 bases are shared with TRBD1. Trimming took 0 bases from V and 7 from J; bases not matched to a gene: 8. In germline, CDR1 is LNHNV, CDR2 YYDKDF (reference sequence). CDR3 length: 16 residues. Here the CDR3 reads CATSRDRGQGRNEQFF. As DNA, the CDR3 is TGTGCCACCAGCAGAGATCGTGGACAGGGACGAAATGAGCAGTTCTTC.

This clone came up a few times. This chain links TRBV4-3 with TRBJ1-2; the D is unclear. The ends were cut back, 4 bases at V and 1 base at J, with 13 bases in the middle. This CDR3 has 15 amino acids. The germline V gene encodes CDR1 LGHNA and CDR2 YSLEER. CDR3 residues: CASSLTPGDNYGYTF. In nucleotides, the CDR3 is TGCGCCAGCAGCCTCACCCCCGGGGATAACTATGGCTACACCTTC.

This sequence joins TRBV18 and TRBJ1-2; no clear D. This CDR3 contains 14 residues. Between the trimmed V and J ends, which lost 1 base and 7 bases, there was a span of 13 bases. In germline, CDR1 is KGHSH, CDR2 LQKENI. CDR3 sequence: CASSPRQESSGYTF. DNA for the CDR3: TGTGCCAGCTCACCACGTCAGGAATCATCTGGCTACACCTTC.

V is TRBV9 and J is TRBJ2-3, with unresolved D. In germline, CDR1 is SGDLS, CDR2 YYNGEE. The germline V and J ends were trimmed by 5 bases and 1 base, with 5 bases remaining between them. The CDR3 covers 12 residues. CDR3 in DNA: TGTGCCAGCAGTTCCGGCACAGATACGCAGTATTTT. Translated, it gives CASSSGTDTQYF.

The chain combines TRBV25-1 with TRBJ2-2; the match to TRBD2 covers 11 bases. Germline trimming cut 2 bases from V and 4 bases from J; bases unmatched to any gene: 9. Germline CDR1 reads MGHDK; CDR2 reads SYGVNS. The CDR3 is 18 residues long. The CDR3: CASSEVVSGRAGTGELFF. The CDR3 bases are TGTGCCAGCAGTGAAGTAGTTAGCGGGAGGGCGGGCACCGGGGAGCTGTTTTTT.

This clone was found a few times. The rearrangement joins TRBV18 to TRBJ2-2, with D perhaps matching TRBD2 (5 bases). Looked up from germline, CDR1 is KGHSH and CDR2 is LQKENI. Trimming removed 3 bases from V and 5 bases from J, with 10 bases in between. The CDR3 runs 14 residues. CDR3 loop: CASSPITGTGELFF. The CDR3 DNA is TGTGCCAGCTCACCGATTACGGGGACCGGGGAGCTGTTTTTT.

The genes are TRBV7-6 and TRBJ2-7, with TRBD1 matching 9 bases. Germline CDR1 is SGHVS and CDR2 is FNYEAQ. The ends lost 5 bases at V and 5 bases at J; junction bases unmatched: 10. The CDR3 is 15 residues long. The CDR3 nucleotides read TGTGCCAGCAGCAGCTACAGGGGGCGCGACGACGAGCAGTACTTC. This sequence encodes CASSSYRGRDDEQYF. Based on the CDR3 plus reference TRBV7-6 and TRBJ2-7, the full variable domain is GAGVSQSPRYKVTKRGQDVALRCDPISGHVSLYWYRQALGQGPEFLTYFNYEAQQDKSGLPNDRFSAERPEGSISTLTIQRTEQRDSAMYRCASSSYRGRDDEQYFGPGTRLTVT.

This clone has more than one count but fewer than ten. The chain employs TRBV5-6 and TRBJ1-2; D remains ambiguous. V was clipped by 0 bases and J by 0 bases, with 9 bases between them. CDR3 size: 15 residues. The germline V gene encodes CDR1 SGHDT and CDR2 YYEEEE. The CDR3 coding sequence is TGTGCCAGCAGCTTGGTCCCAGGATCTAACTATGGCTACACCTTC. Encoded protein: CASSLVPGSNYGYTF.

CDR3 protein: CASSIGQGYPDTQYF. CDR3 nucleotide sequence: TGTGCCAGTAGTATAGGGCAGGGGTATCCAGATACGCAGTATTTT. The chain has TRBV19 and TRBJ2-3; D might be TRBD1 (6 bases). Germline lookup yields CDR1 LNHDA and CDR2 SQIVND (reference sequence). The V end lost 1 base, the J end lost 4 bases, and 12 bases lay between the germline ends. The CDR3 contains 15 residues. The variable domain in full, completed from reference TRBV19 and TRBJ2-3, reads DGGITQSPKYLFRKEGQNVTLSCEQNLNHDAMYWYRQDPGQGLRLIYYSQIVNDFQKGDIAEGYSVSREKKESFPLTVTSAQKNPTAFYLCASSIGQGYPDTQYFGPGTRLTVL.

The chain has TRBV18 and TRBJ2-3, with 10 bases lining up with TRBD2. This CDR3 contains 16 residues. V shed 1 base, J shed 2 bases, and the junction held 3 bases outside the gene matches. The V gene's germline CDR1 is KGHSH and CDR2 LQKENI. CDR3: CASSPRTSGHTDTQYF. Here the CDR3 DNA reads TGTGCCAGCTCACCACGGACTAGCGGACACACAGATACGCAGTATTTT.

This clone was picked up one time. The chain couples TRBV24-1 to TRBJ2-2; D perhaps matches TRBD1 (6 bases). With 4 bases removed from V and 4 bases from J, the gap between germline ends came to 9 bases. The CDR3 sequence is 14 residues long. Germline loops: CDR1 KGHDR, CDR2 SFDVKD. CDR3: CATSEDSITGELFF. The CDR3 region has the DNA TGTGCCACCAGTGAGGACAGTATCACCGGGGAGCTGTTTTTT.

The gene calls are TRBV3-1 (or the pseudogene TRBV3-2) and TRBJ2-2; TRBD2 agrees at 8 bases. The J segment lost 1 base and the V segment lost 4 bases, leaving 2 bases of the junction unmatched. The V gene's germline CDR1 is LGHDT and CDR2 YNNKEL (reference sequence). The CDR3 contains 15 residues. The CDR3 sequence is CASSRAGGNTGELFF. The CDR3 region has the DNA TGTGCCAGCAGCCGGGCGGGGGGGAACACCGGGGAGCTGTTTTTT.

The chain has TRBV2 and TRBJ2-1; possible D gene TRBD1, 5 bases. CDR1 SNHLY and CDR2 FYNNEI come from the germline V gene. Deletions cut 3 bases from V and 3 bases from J, with 12 bases between. The CDR3 has 15 amino acids. The CDR3 sequence: CASSDRTPYYNEQFF. CDR3 nucleotides: TGTGCCAGCAGTGACAGGACACCTTACTACAATGAGCAGTTCTTC.

The J gene is TRBJ1-6, the V gene TRBV10-3, with D hard to call. Deletions cut 6 bases from V and 9 bases from J, with 12 bases between. This CDR3 is built from 13 residues. CDR1 is ENHRY, CDR2 SYGVKD, per germline. The CDR3, as DNA: TGTGCCATCAGGCCAGGAGGAAGTTCACCCCTCCACTTT. Protein product: CAIRPGGSSPLHF.

The V call is TRBV10-3, the J call TRBJ1-3; a weak D match, TRBD1 (5 bases). Germline V gene sequence: CDR1 ENHRY, CDR2 SYGVKD. The CDR3 loop spans 14 amino acids. The V end was cut by 4 bases, the J end by 8 bases, with 15 bases between. CDR3 loop: CAISAGRERDTIYF. Written as DNA, the CDR3 is TGTGCCATCAGTGCGGGCAGGGAAAGAGACACCATATATTTT.

The chain joins TRBV3-1 (or the pseudogene TRBV3-2) to TRBJ1-2; the match to TRBD1 covers 10 bases. J gave up 12 bases and V 4 bases, and 2 bases lay outside the gene matches. Looked up from germline, CDR1 is LGHDT and CDR2 is YNNKEL (reference sequence). The CDR3 has 11 amino acids. The CDR3 reads CASSPGQGHTF. In nucleotides, the CDR3 is TGTGCCAGCAGCCCGGGACAGGGGCACACCTTC.

This clone was seen once. The chain has TRBV6-4 and TRBJ1-4; 7 bases align to TRBD1. The germline V gene encodes CDR1 MRHNA and CDR2 SNTAGT. V was clipped by 0 bases and J by 7 bases; unmatched bases: 5. This CDR3 contains 15 residues. CDR3 sequence reads: CASSDSWDSREKLFF. The CDR3 DNA reads TGTGCCAGCAGTGACTCATGGGACAGTCGTGAAAAACTGTTTTTT.

This chain joins TRBV11-1 and TRBJ1-2; 7 nucleotides align to TRBD1. J gave up 5 bases and V 2 bases, and 5 bases lay outside the gene matches. CDR1 is SGHAT and CDR2 is FQDESV in the germline V gene (reference sequence). The CDR3 has 14 amino acids. CDR3 sequence: CASSLYPGGYGYTF. CDR3 nucleotides: TGTGCCAGCAGCTTATACCCAGGGGGGTATGGCTACACCTTC. The whole variable domain, filled in from reference TRBV11-1 and TRBJ1-2, reads EAEVAQSPRYKITEKSQAVAFWCDPISGHATLYWYRQILGQGPELLVQFQDESVVDDSQLPKDRFSAERLKGVDSTLKIQPAELGDSAMYLCASSLYPGGYGYTFGSGTRLTVV.

The gene calls are TRBV7-8 and TRBJ2-7, with 8 positions matching TRBD1. The CDR3 is 14 amino acids. V was pared by 4 bases and J by 2 bases, with 4 bases of the junction left unmatched. Germline CDR1 is SGHVS and CDR2 is FQNEAQ. CDR3 nucleotide sequence: TGTGCCAGCAGCTCGGACAGGGTAACCTACGAGCAGTACTTC. Translation gives CASSSDRVTYEQYF.